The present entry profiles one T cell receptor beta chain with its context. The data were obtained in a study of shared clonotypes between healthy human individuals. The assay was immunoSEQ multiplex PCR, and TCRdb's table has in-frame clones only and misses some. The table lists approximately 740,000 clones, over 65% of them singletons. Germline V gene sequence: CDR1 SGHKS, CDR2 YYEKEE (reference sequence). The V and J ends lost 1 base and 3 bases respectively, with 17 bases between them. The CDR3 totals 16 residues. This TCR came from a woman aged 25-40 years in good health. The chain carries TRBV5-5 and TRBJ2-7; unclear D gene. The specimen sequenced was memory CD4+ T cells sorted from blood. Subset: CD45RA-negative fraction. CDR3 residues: CASSLTGVSRFYEQYF. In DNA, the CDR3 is TGTGCCAGCAGCTTGACTGGGGTCTCACGCTTCTACGAGCAGTACTTC.